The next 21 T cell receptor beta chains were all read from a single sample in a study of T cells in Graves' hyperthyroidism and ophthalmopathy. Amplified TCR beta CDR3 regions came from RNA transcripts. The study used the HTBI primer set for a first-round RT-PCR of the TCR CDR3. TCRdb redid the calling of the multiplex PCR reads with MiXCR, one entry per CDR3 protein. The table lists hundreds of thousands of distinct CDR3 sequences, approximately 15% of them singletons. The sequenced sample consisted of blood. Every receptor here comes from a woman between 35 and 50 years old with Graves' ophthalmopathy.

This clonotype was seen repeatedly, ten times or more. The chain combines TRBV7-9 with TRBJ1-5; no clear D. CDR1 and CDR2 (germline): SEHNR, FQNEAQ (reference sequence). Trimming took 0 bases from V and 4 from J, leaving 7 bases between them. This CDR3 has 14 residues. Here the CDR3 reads CASSLAGLNQPQHF. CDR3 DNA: TGTGCCAGCAGCTTAGCGGGCCTTAATCAGCCCCAGCATTTT.

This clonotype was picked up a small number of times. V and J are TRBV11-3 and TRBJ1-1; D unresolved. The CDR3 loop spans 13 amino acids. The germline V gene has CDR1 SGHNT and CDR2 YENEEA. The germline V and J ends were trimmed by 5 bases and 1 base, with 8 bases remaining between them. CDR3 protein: CASSPFKNTEAFF. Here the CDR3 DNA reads TGTGCCAGCAGCCCCTTTAAGAACACTGAAGCTTTCTTT.

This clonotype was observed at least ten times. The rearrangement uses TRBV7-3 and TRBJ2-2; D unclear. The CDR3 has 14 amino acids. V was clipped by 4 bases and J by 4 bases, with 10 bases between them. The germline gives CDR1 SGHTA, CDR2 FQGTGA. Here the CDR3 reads CASSSRVTTGELFF. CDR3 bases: TGTGCCAGCAGCTCAAGGGTTACCACCGGGGAGCTGTTTTTT. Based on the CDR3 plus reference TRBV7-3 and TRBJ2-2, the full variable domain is GAGVSQTPSNKVTEKGKYVELRCDPISGHTALYWYRQSLGQGPEFLIYFQGTGAADDSGLPNDRFFAVRPEGSVSTLKIQRTERGDSAVYLCASSSRVTTGELFFGEGSRLTVL.

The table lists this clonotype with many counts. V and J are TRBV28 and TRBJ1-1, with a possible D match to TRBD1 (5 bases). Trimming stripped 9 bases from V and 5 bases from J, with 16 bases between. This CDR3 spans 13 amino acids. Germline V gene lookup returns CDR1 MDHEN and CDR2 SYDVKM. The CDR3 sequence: CASYPGGLTEAFF. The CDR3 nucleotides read TGTGCCAGTTATCCTGGGGGGTTGACTGAAGCTTTCTTT.

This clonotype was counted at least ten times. CDR3 amino acids: CASRGQGNYEQYF. The CDR3 coding sequence is TGTGCCAGCAGAGGACAAGGAAACTACGAGCAGTACTTC. This chain connects TRBV11-2 to TRBJ2-7, with D maybe TRBD1 (5 bases). This CDR3 spans 13 amino acids. The V gene's germline CDR1 is SGHAT and CDR2 FQNNGV. V lost 6 bases and J lost 3, with 12 bases in between. Full variable domain (missing parts from reference TRBV11-2 and TRBJ2-7): EAGVAQSPRYKIIEKRQSVAFWCNPISGHATLYWYQQILGQGPKLLIQFQNNGVVDDSQLPKDRFSAERLKGVDSTLKIQPAKLEDSAVYLCASRGQGNYEQYFGPGTRLTVT.

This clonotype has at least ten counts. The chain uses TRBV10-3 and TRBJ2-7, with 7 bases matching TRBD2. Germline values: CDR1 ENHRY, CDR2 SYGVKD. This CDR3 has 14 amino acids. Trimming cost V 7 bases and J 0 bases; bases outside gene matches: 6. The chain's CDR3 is CAIMGGPSSYEQYF. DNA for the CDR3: TGTGCCATCATGGGAGGGCCCTCCTCCTACGAGCAGTACTTC.

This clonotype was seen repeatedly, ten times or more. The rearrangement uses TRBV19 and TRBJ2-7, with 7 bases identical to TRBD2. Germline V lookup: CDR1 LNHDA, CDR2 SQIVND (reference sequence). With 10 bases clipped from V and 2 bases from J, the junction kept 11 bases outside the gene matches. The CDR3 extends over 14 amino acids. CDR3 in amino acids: CATKEAAGTYEQYF. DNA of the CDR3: TGTGCCACCAAAGAGGCAGCGGGGACCTACGAGCAGTACTTC.

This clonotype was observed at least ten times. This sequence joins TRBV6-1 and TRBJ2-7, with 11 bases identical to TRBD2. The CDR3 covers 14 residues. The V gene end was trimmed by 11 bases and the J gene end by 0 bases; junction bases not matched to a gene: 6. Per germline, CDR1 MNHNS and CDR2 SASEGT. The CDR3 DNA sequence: TGTGCCTACCCACTAGCGGGAGACTCCTACGAGCAGTACTTC. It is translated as CAYPLAGDSYEQYF.

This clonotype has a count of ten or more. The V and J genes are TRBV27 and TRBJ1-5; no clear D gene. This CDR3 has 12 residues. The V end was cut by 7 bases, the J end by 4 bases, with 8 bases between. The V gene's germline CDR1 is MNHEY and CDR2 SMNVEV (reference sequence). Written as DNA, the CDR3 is TGTGCCAGCAAGCGGGGAAATCAGCCCCAGCATTTT. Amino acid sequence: CASKRGNQPQHF.

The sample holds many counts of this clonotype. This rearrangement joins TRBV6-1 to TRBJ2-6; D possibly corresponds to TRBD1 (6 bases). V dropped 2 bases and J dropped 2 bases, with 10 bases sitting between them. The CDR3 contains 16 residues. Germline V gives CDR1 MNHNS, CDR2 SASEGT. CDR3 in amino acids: CASSEQGSPGANVLTF. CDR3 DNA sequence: TGTGCCAGCAGTGAACAGGGGAGCCCTGGGGCCAACGTCCTGACTTTC.

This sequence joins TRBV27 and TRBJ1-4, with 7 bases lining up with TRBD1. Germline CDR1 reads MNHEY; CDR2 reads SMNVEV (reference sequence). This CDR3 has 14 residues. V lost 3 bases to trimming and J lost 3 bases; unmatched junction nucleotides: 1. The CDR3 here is CASSLTGPNEKLFF. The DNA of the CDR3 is TGTGCCAGCAGTTTGACAGGGCCTAATGAAAAACTGTTTTTT.

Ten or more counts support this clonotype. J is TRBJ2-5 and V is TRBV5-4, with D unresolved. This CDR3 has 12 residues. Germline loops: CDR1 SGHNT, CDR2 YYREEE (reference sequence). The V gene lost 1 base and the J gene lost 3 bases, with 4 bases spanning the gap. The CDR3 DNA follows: TGTGCCAGCAGCTTGATGGAAGAGACCCAGTACTTC. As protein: CASSLMEETQYF.

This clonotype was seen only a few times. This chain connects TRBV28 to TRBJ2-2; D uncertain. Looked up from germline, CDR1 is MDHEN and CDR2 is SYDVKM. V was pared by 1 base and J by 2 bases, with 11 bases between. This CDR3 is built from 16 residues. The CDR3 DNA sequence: TGTGCCAGCAGTTTATCCTCAGGTTTAAACACCGGGGAGCTGTTTTTT. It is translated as CASSLSSGLNTGELFF.

CDR3 amino acids: CASPPGQGGGSGSGREQYF. The DNA of the CDR3 is TGTGCCAGCCCCCCGGGACAGGGGGGTGGTAGCGGGAGCGGACGCGAGCAGTACTTC. This chain uses TRBV28 with TRBJ2-7, with 11 nucleotides matching TRBD1. The CDR3 sequence is 19 residues long. The trim removed 8 bases at V and 6 bases at J, leaving 24 bases unmatched. Germline lookup yields CDR1 MDHEN and CDR2 SYDVKM.

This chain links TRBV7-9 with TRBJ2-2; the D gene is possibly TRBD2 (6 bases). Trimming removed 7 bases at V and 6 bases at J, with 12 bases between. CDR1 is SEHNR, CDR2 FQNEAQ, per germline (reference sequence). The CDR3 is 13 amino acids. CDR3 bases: TGTGCCAGCATCCCCGGGAGCGCCGGGGAGCTGTTTTTT. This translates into CASIPGSAGELFF.

In nucleotides, the CDR3 is TGTGCCAGCAGACAGGGACAGGGGAGTAGGACTGAAGCTTTCTTT. This codes for CASRQGQGSRTEAFF. V and J are TRBV12-3 or TRBV12-4 and TRBJ1-1; 10 nucleotides agree with TRBD1. V gave up 6 bases and J gave up 5 bases; unmatched junction bases: 9. The CDR3 is 15 amino acids.

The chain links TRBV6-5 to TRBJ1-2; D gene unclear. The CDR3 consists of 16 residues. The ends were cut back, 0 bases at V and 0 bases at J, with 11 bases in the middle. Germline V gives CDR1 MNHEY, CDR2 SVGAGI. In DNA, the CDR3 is TGTGCCAGCAGTTACTCGTATGCTCAGCCTAACTATGGCTACACCTTC. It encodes CASSYSYAQPNYGYTF.

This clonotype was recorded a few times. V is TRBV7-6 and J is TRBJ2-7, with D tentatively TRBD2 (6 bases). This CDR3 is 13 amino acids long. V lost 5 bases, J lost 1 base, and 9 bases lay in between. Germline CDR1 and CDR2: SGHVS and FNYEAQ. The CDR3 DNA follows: TGTGCCAGCAGCCCACGGGAGTCCTACGAGCAGTACTTC. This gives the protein CASSPRESYEQYF.

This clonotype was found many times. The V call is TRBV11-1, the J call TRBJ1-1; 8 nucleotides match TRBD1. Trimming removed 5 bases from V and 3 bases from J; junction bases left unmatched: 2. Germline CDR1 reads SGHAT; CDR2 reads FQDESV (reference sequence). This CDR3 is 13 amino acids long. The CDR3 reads CASSPTGDTEAFF. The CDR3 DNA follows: TGTGCCAGCAGCCCGACAGGGGACACTGAAGCTTTCTTT.

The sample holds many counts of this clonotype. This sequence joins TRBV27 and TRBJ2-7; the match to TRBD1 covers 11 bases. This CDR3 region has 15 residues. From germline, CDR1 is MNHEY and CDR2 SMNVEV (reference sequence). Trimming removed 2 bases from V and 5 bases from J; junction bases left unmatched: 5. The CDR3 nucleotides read TGTGCCAGCAGTTTACGGACAGGGGGCAGAGACGAGCAGTACTTC. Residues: CASSLRTGGRDEQYF.

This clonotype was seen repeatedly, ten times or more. CDR3 protein: CASSYDSPPETQYF. As DNA, the CDR3 is TGTGCCAGCAGTTACGACAGTCCCCCAGAGACCCAGTACTTC. J is TRBJ2-5 and V is TRBV6-2 or TRBV6-3; D perhaps matches TRBD1 (5 bases). This CDR3 comprises 14 residues. Deletions cut 2 bases from V and 4 bases from J, with 11 bases between. CDR1 is MNHEY and CDR2 is SVGEGT in the germline V gene.